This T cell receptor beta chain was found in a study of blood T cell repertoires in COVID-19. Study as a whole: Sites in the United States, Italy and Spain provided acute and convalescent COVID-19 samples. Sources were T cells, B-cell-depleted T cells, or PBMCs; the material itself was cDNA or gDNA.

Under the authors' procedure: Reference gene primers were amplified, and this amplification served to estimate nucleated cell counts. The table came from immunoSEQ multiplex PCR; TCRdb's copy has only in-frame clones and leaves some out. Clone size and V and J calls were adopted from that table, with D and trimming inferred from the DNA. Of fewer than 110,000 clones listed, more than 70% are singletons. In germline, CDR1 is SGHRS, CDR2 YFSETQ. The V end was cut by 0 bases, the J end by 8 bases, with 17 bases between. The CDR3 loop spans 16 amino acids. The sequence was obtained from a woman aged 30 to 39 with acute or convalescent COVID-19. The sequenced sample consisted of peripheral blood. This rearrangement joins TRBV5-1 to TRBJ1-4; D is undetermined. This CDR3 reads CASSLAGLFGGEKLFF. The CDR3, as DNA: TGCGCCAGCAGCTTGGCCGGGTTGTTCGGTGGGGAAAAACTGTTTTTT.